The 27 T cell receptor beta chains in this list originate from one sample, sequenced in a study of cytomegalovirus exposure and HLA in healthy donors. Primers: 60 Vbeta forward and 13 Jbeta reverse. Sequenced by immunoSEQ multiplex PCR; TCRdb stores in-frame clones only, minus some. Seen here are under 200,000 clones, roughly 79% observed once, and the top ten hold around 1.9%. Sequencing was performed on PBMCs. All receptors derive from a woman aged 25 to 45 in good health and CMV-seropositive.

The rearrangement joins TRBV18 to TRBJ1-1; a weak D match, TRBD1 (5 bases). Trimming took off 1 base at V and 2 bases at J, with 14 bases between the two ends. The germline V gene encodes CDR1 KGHSH and CDR2 LQKENI. The CDR3 consists of 16 residues. The CDR3 sequence is CASSPRGGGGNTEAFF. Written as DNA, the CDR3 is TGTGCCAGCTCACCACGGGGGGGAGGAGGAAACACTGAAGCTTTCTTT.

This chain joins TRBV9 and TRBJ1-1; D call uncertain. V dropped 3 bases and J dropped 10 bases, with 25 bases sitting between them. Germline CDR1 and CDR2: SGDLS and YYNGEE. CDR3 length: 16 amino acids. For the CDR3, the DNA is TGTGCCAGCAGCGCGGGAGGTCAGGACTTTTCCCCAGGAGCTTTCTTT. Residues: CASSAGGQDFSPGAFF.

The rearrangement links TRBV7-9 to TRBJ2-7; 7 bases are a match to TRBD1. There are 17 residues in the CDR3. CDR1 is SEHNR, CDR2 FQNEAQ, per germline (reference sequence). With V trimmed by 5 bases and J by 2 bases, 15 bases remained unmatched. DNA of the CDR3: TGTGCCAGCAGCGAGTCCCTAGGGACAGCGAACCCCTACGAGCAGTACTTC. As protein: CASSESLGTANPYEQYF.

The gene calls are TRBV18 and TRBJ1-4; 10 nucleotides agree with TRBD1. The CDR3 has 15 amino acids. V shed 5 bases, J shed 7 bases, and the junction held 7 bases outside the gene matches. Germline V lookup: CDR1 KGHSH, CDR2 LQKENI. CDR3 amino acids: CASSSSGTGAEKLFF. The DNA for the CDR3 is TGTGCCAGCTCATCGTCGGGGACAGGGGCTGAAAAACTGTTTTTT. Full variable domain (remainder filled in from reference TRBV18 and TRBJ1-4): NAGVMQNPRHLVRRRGQEARLRCSPMKGHSHVYWYRQLPEEGLKFMVYLQKENIIDESGMPKERFSAEFPKEGPSILRIQQVVRGDSAAYFCASSSSGTGAEKLFFGSGTQLSVL.

The rearrangement joins TRBV12-5 to TRBJ2-3; 9 nucleotides line up with TRBD1. The CDR3 has 19 amino acids. The germline V gene encodes CDR1 LGHNT and CDR2 FRNRAP. Trimming cost V 6 bases and J 0 bases; bases outside gene matches: 16. This chain's CDR3 is CASGPSPILGQGSTDTQYF. The CDR3, as DNA: TGTGCTAGTGGCCCCAGCCCAATTTTGGGACAGGGTAGCACAGATACGCAGTATTTT.

This clone was recorded once. The chain couples TRBV5-4 to TRBJ2-7, with D perhaps TRBD2 (7 bases). The CDR3 loop spans 16 amino acids. Germline values: CDR1 SGHNT, CDR2 YYREEE (reference sequence). Trimming left V 3 bases short and J 3 bases short, with 19 bases between. The CDR3 DNA is TGTGCCAGCAGCTCGGGACTACAGGGAGGATTCTACGAGCAGTACTTC. Its protein is CASSSGLQGGFYEQYF.

This sequence joins TRBV7-2 and TRBJ1-1, with TRBD1 identical over 8 bases. The CDR3 consists of 13 residues. Germline assignment: CDR1 SGHTA and CDR2 FQGNSA. V was clipped by 4 bases and J by 4 bases; unmatched bases: 2. The CDR3 loop is CASSYRGSTEAFF. As DNA, the CDR3 is TGTGCCAGCAGCTACAGGGGGAGCACTGAAGCTTTCTTT.

This chain connects TRBV2 to TRBJ2-3; perhaps TRBD1 as D (5 bases). Germline CDR1 and CDR2: SNHLY and FYNNEI. V was trimmed by 8 bases and J by 3 bases, leaving 12 bases between them. CDR3 length: 13 residues. The CDR3, as DNA: TGTGCCAGCCTCCCCAGGGTAACAGATACGCAGTATTTT. Encoded protein: CASLPRVTDTQYF.

The chain joins TRBV18 to TRBJ1-5; D is possibly TRBD1 (5 bases). This CDR3 contains 16 residues. Trimming removed 2 bases from V and 2 bases from J, with 13 bases in between. Germline V gene data show CDR1 as KGHSH and CDR2 as LQKENI. This chain's CDR3 is CASSPGRGGGNQPQHF. Here the CDR3 DNA reads TGTGCCAGCTCACCAGGGAGGGGAGGCGGCAATCAGCCCCAGCATTTT.

This chain joins TRBV4-1 and TRBJ2-3; tentative D call: TRBD2 (6 bases). Germline values: CDR1 MGHRA, CDR2 YSYEKL. There are 18 residues in the CDR3. Trimming cost V 3 bases and J 2 bases, with 21 bases left between them. CDR3 DNA: TGCGCCAGCAGCCATAGCGGAAGGAAAGGGGTATTCACAGATACGCAGTATTTT. Translated, it gives CASSHSGRKGVFTDTQYF.

The chain employs TRBV27 and TRBJ1-3; tentative D call: TRBD1 (5 bases). Trimming shortened V by 8 bases and J by 1 base, and 9 bases separated the two germline ends. The CDR3 consists of 13 residues. Germline lookup yields CDR1 MNHEY and CDR2 SMNVEV (reference sequence). CDR3 in amino acids: CASSRGSGNTIYF. CDR3 nucleotides: TGTGCCAGCTCACGGGGGTCTGGAAACACCATATATTTT.

V gene TRBV28 combines with J gene TRBJ2-7; the match to TRBD2 covers 7 bases. In germline, CDR1 is MDHEN, CDR2 SYDVKM. With V trimmed by 4 bases and J by 2 bases, 11 bases remained unmatched. There are 16 residues in the CDR3. This CDR3 reads CASSSYKSGTAYEQYF. CDR3 sequence (DNA): TGTGCCAGCAGTTCCTATAAAAGCGGGACGGCCTACGAGCAGTACTTC.

A few counts support this clone. The gene calls are TRBV5-6 and TRBJ1-4; possible D gene TRBD1, 6 bases. V lost 4 bases to trimming and J lost 6 bases, with 13 bases between them. Germline loops: CDR1 SGHDT, CDR2 YYEEEE. CDR3 length equals 14 residues. The DNA of the CDR3 is TGTGCCAGCAGCCACAGTAACAGGGATGAAAAACTGTTTTTT. As protein: CASSHSNRDEKLFF.

This rearrangement joins TRBV6-1 to TRBJ2-1; 10 bases map to TRBD2. This CDR3 spans 15 amino acids. Per germline, CDR1 MNHNS and CDR2 SASEGT. The junction had 7 bases not matched to a gene; V was cut back by 4 bases and J by 7 bases. The CDR3 coding sequence is TGTGCCAGCAGTGTTCAACTAGCGGGAACGAATGAGCAGTTCTTC. This codes for CASSVQLAGTNEQFF.

The rearrangement joins TRBV7-9 to TRBJ1-4, with D tentatively TRBD1 (6 bases). The ends were cut back, 6 bases at V and 0 bases at J, with 20 bases in the middle. This CDR3 is built from 18 residues. CDR1 SEHNR and CDR2 FQNEAQ come from the germline V gene (reference sequence). The CDR3 loop reads CASSLSSGGPATNEKLFF. The CDR3 nucleotides read TGTGCCAGCAGTCTAAGTAGCGGGGGCCCCGCAACTAATGAAAAACTGTTTTTT.

The chain joins TRBV4-3 to TRBJ1-2, with D maybe TRBD1 (5 bases). Germline CDR1 is LGHNA and CDR2 is YSLEER. Trimming shortened V by 4 bases and J by 2 bases, and 11 bases separated the two germline ends. The CDR3 length is 14 residues. CDR3 DNA sequence: TGCGCCAGCAGCCGCTCGGCAGGGAACTATGGCTACACCTTC. Its translation: CASSRSAGNYGYTF.

This clone was detected only a few times. The rearrangement joins TRBV2 to TRBJ1-2, with 7 bases that match TRBD1. Unmatched junction bases numbered 9, after V lost 8 bases and J lost 0 bases. The CDR3 covers 15 residues. CDR1 SNHLY and CDR2 FYNNEI come from the germline V gene. This chain's CDR3 is CASRIQGPSNYGYTF. CDR3 sequence (DNA): TGTGCCAGCCGTATACAGGGGCCTTCTAACTATGGCTACACCTTC.

The rearrangement uses TRBV7-2 and TRBJ1-5, with D perhaps TRBD1 (6 bases). Per the germline V gene, CDR1 is SGHTA and CDR2 is FQGNSA. Trimming took off 0 bases at V and 3 bases at J, with 12 bases between the two ends. The length of the CDR3 is 16 residues. CDR3 sequence reads: CASSLALRTDNQPQHF. For the CDR3, the DNA is TGTGCCAGCAGCTTAGCTCTGAGGACAGACAATCAGCCCCAGCATTTT. The full variable domain, rest sourced from reference TRBV7-2 and TRBJ1-5, is GAGVSQSPSNKVTEKGKDVELRCDPISGHTALYWYRQSLGQGLEFLIYFQGNSAPDKSGLPSDRFSAERTGGSVSTLTIQRTQQEDSAVYLCASSLALRTDNQPQHFGDGTRLSIL.

A word on this clone: Other DNA sequences within the sample encode an identical CDR3. The V gene is TRBV10-3, the J gene TRBJ2-7; unclear D gene. There are 11 residues in the CDR3. The germline V gene has CDR1 ENHRY and CDR2 SYGVKD. V lost 6 bases, J lost 7 bases, and 10 bases lay in between. The chain's CDR3 is CAISETDEQYF. The CDR3 coding sequence is TGTGCCATCAGCGAAACAGATGAGCAGTACTTC.

J is TRBJ1-1 and V is TRBV6-5; no clear D gene. This CDR3 comprises 13 residues. Germline V gene sequence: CDR1 MNHEY, CDR2 SVGAGI. V lost 5 bases, J lost 0 bases, and 7 bases lay in between. Written as DNA, the CDR3 is TGTGCCAGCAGTGTCACAGTGAACACTGAAGCTTTCTTT. It encodes CASSVTVNTEAFF.

The chain combines TRBV15 with TRBJ1-5; 7 nucleotides match TRBD1. V shed 0 bases, J shed 2 bases, and the junction held 4 bases outside the gene matches. This CDR3 is 16 amino acids long. Germline V gene sequence: CDR1 LNHNV, CDR2 YYDKDF (reference sequence). The CDR3 spells CATSRDNTGGNQPQHF. CDR3 sequence (DNA): TGTGCCACCAGCAGAGATAATACAGGGGGCAATCAGCCCCAGCATTTT.

The chain carries TRBV2 and TRBJ1-1; maybe TRBD1 (5 bases). The germline V gene encodes CDR1 SNHLY and CDR2 FYNNEI. The CDR3 runs to 13 residues. V gave up 8 bases and J gave up 10 bases, with 20 bases separating them. CDR3 sequence (DNA): TGTGCCAGCCTAATAAATATCCAGGGTACAGCTTTCTTT. It codes for CASLINIQGTAFF.

The genes are TRBV9 and TRBJ2-1; TRBD2 might be the D (7 bases). V lost 0 bases, J lost 7 bases, and 14 bases lay in between. This CDR3 has 15 amino acids. Germline values: CDR1 SGDLS, CDR2 YYNGEE. The DNA of the CDR3 is TGTGCCAGCAGCGTAGGGGGGGGCGGAAAAAATGAGCAGTTCTTC. Translated, it gives CASSVGGGGKNEQFF.

The genes are TRBV7-2 and TRBJ2-7; possibly TRBD1 for D (7 bases). V shed 3 bases and J shed 2 bases, with 17 bases lying between them. The germline CDR1 and CDR2 sequences are SGHTA and FQGNSA. The CDR3 runs 16 residues. The CDR3 reads CASSFRTGAGTYEQYF. The CDR3 region has the DNA TGTGCCAGCAGCTTCCGGACAGGAGCGGGCACCTACGAGCAGTACTTC.

This sequence joins TRBV7-2 and TRBJ1-4, with TRBD1 as a possible D gene (5 bases). V lost 3 bases and J lost 6, with 11 bases in between. CDR3 length: 14 residues. Germline V gene lookup returns CDR1 SGHTA and CDR2 FQGNSA. Written as DNA, the CDR3 is TGTGCCAGCAGCTTCAGGTGGGGGGATGAAAAACTGTTTTTT. Encoded protein: CASSFRWGDEKLFF.

The chain uses TRBV27 and TRBJ2-1; the D gene is possibly TRBD1 (6 bases). Per germline, CDR1 MNHEY and CDR2 SMNVEV (reference sequence). V was shortened by 5 bases and J by 6 bases, with 14 bases between the two germline ends. The CDR3 length is 14 residues. The CDR3 loop reads CASSGGLRANEQFF. The CDR3 nucleotides are TGTGCCAGCAGTGGGGGCCTGAGGGCCAATGAGCAGTTCTTC.

This rearrangement joins TRBV30 to TRBJ1-6; possibly TRBD1 for D (5 bases). The CDR3 runs 10 residues. V was clipped by 7 bases and J by 11 bases, with 9 bases between them. Germline V gene data show CDR1 as GTSNPN and CDR2 as SVGIG (reference sequence). The CDR3 spells CASGVTPLHF. The CDR3 DNA reads as TGTGCCTCGGGGGTTACACCCCTCCACTTT.